Listed here are 27 T cell receptor beta chains from one sample, sequenced in a study of blood T cell repertoires in COVID-19. Repertoires were generated with immunoSEQ multiplex PCR, while TCRdb's copy carries only in-frame clones and drops some. The sample lists roughly 340,000 clones; about 88% were seen once. The sequenced sample consisted of peripheral blood. These receptors originate from a woman between 65 and 79 years old with COVID-19, enrolled during active disease.

This clone was detected ten times or more. At one of its ends the junction is not consistent with the germline gene, which may arise from a read error. J is TRBJ2-1 and V is TRBV2, with 8 positions matching TRBD2. This CDR3 is 17 amino acids long. Germline CDR1 SNHLY, CDR2 FYNNEI. DNA of the CDR3: TGTGCCAGCAGCGAAGGATATAGCGGGGATCCCTACAATGAGCAGTTCTTC. Translated: CASSEGYSGDPYNEQFF.

The chain employs TRBV7-6 and TRBJ2-7, with TRBD2 identical over 8 bases. CDR1 is SGHVS, CDR2 FNYEAQ, per germline. CDR3 size: 17 residues. The trim removed 0 bases at V and 2 bases at J, leaving 9 bases unmatched. This CDR3 is CASSLAGLAGDAYEQYF. The DNA of the CDR3 is TGTGCCAGCAGCTTAGCGGGGCTAGCGGGTGATGCCTACGAGCAGTACTTC.

This chain uses TRBV7-9 with TRBJ2-3; TRBD1 matches at 8 bases. V dropped 5 bases and J dropped 2; count of bases not matched to a gene: 9. This CDR3 contains 16 residues. Germline V gene lookup returns CDR1 SEHNR and CDR2 FQNEAQ (reference sequence). The CDR3 DNA is TGTGCCAGCAGCAGACCGGACAGGGCTACCACAGATACGCAGTATTTT. Translated, it gives CASSRPDRATTDTQYF. Drawing the rest from reference TRBV7-9 and TRBJ2-3, the complete variable domain is DTGVSQNPRHKITKRGQNVTFRCDPISEHNRLYWYRQTLGQGPEFLTYFQNEAQLEKSRLLSDRFSAERPKGSFSTLEIQRTEQGDSAMYLCASSRPDRATTDTQYFGPGTRLTVL.

The rearrangement joins TRBV28 to TRBJ2-7; TRBD1 agrees at 8 bases. V lost 6 bases, J lost 7 bases, and 11 bases stayed unmatched. Germline CDR1 MDHEN, CDR2 SYDVKM. This CDR3 has 14 residues. This CDR3 is CASRTGTGLGEQYF. CDR3 DNA sequence: TGTGCCAGCAGAACCGGGACAGGCCTGGGGGAGCAGTACTTC.

This chain joins TRBV28 and TRBJ2-1, with 12 bases identical to TRBD2. The CDR3 has 15 amino acids. Germline V gene data show CDR1 as MDHEN and CDR2 as SYDVKM. The trim removed 5 bases at V and 6 bases at J, leaving 5 bases unmatched. The CDR3 DNA reads as TGTGCCAGCAGTCTCCCTAGCGGGGGGGCCAATGAGCAGTTCTTC. It specifies CASSLPSGGANEQFF. The whole variable domain, filled in from reference TRBV28 and TRBJ2-1, reads DVKVTQSSRYLVKRTGEKVFLECVQDMDHENMFWYRQDPGLGLRLIYFSYDVKMKEKGDIPEGYSVSREKKERFSLILESASTNQTSMYLCASSLPSGGANEQFFGPGTRLTVL.

V gene TRBV5-4 combines with J gene TRBJ1-2, with TRBD1 matching 7 bases. The CDR3 spans 12 residues. V shed 4 bases, J shed 8 bases, and the junction held 5 bases outside the gene matches. CDR1 and CDR2 from the germline V gene are SGHNT and YYREEE (reference sequence). This chain's CDR3 is CASSATGKGYTF. The CDR3 region has the DNA TGTGCCAGCAGCGCGACAGGGAAGGGCTACACCTTC.

The V gene is TRBV6-5, the J gene TRBJ1-6; 7 nucleotides align to TRBD1. Germline lookup yields CDR1 MNHEY and CDR2 SVGAGI. The V segment lost 7 bases and the J segment 6 bases; nucleotides outside the gene matches: 3. The CDR3 has 13 residues. CDR3 in DNA: TGTGCCAGCAAGGGACAGACTAATTCACCCCTCCACTTT. Its protein product is CASKGQTNSPLHF.

This chain joins TRBV30 and TRBJ2-7; the D gene is possibly TRBD2 (5 bases). This CDR3 has 14 amino acids. Trimming left V 1 base short and J 7 bases short, with 17 bases between. Germline CDR1 and CDR2: GTSNPN and SVGIG (reference sequence). This chain's CDR3 is CAWSGRHRPGEQYF. DNA of the CDR3: TGTGCCTGGAGTGGAAGACATCGGCCGGGAGAGCAGTACTTC.

This clone was recorded once. The genes are TRBV14 and TRBJ1-4; D call uncertain. CDR3 length: 18 amino acids. Germline V CDR1 and CDR2: SGHDN, FVKESK. V lost 1 base to trimming and J lost 0 bases, with 15 bases between them. Written as DNA, the CDR3 is TGTGCCAGCAGCCAAGTGCAAGGGAGCCCTTCAACTAATGAAAAACTGTTTTTT. Translation gives CASSQVQGSPSTNEKLFF.

The V and J genes are TRBV5-6 and TRBJ2-7, with TRBD2 identical over 7 bases. The ends lost 2 bases at V and 4 bases at J; junction bases unmatched: 9. The CDR3 sequence is 15 residues long. Germline assignment: CDR1 SGHDT and CDR2 YYEEEE. CDR3 protein: CASSFSSLGGYEQYF. For the CDR3, the DNA is TGTGCCAGCAGCTTTTCTAGCCTGGGGGGGTACGAGCAGTACTTC.

CDR3 nucleotides: TGTGCCAGCAGCCCAGGATCCTACTATGGCTACACCTTC. Encoded protein: CASSPGSYYGYTF. The V call is TRBV27, the J call TRBJ1-2; D gene uncertain. V shed 6 bases and J shed 3 bases, with 11 bases lying between them. Per the germline V gene, CDR1 is MNHEY and CDR2 is SMNVEV (reference sequence). There are 13 residues in the CDR3.

The chain recombines TRBV20-1 with TRBJ1-1; D might be TRBD1 (5 bases). The CDR3 sequence is 13 residues long. Germline CDR1 is DFQATT and CDR2 is SNEGSKA (reference sequence). Trimming cost V 3 bases and J 3 bases, with 11 bases left between them. The CDR3 protein is CSASRDSYTEAFF. The CDR3 DNA sequence: TGCAGTGCTAGTCGTGACAGCTACACTGAAGCTTTCTTT.

Only one count was recorded for this clone. This rearrangement joins TRBV9 to TRBJ2-3, with 7 bases aligning to TRBD1. This CDR3 is 18 amino acids long. Germline lookup yields CDR1 SGDLS and CDR2 YYNGEE. V trimming: 4 bases; J trimming: 4 bases; junction bases outside the gene matches: 18. The CDR3 loop is CASSHPGLGGDKSDTQYF. The CDR3 region has the DNA TGTGCCAGCAGCCACCCCGGTCTAGGGGGCGACAAATCAGATACGCAGTATTTT.

The rearrangement links TRBV4-1 to TRBJ2-3, with 14 bases identical to TRBD2. The germline gives CDR1 MGHRA, CDR2 YSYEKL. This CDR3 comprises 15 residues. Trimming cost V 4 bases and J 7 bases; bases outside gene matches: 4. DNA for the CDR3: TGCGCCAGCAGCCTACGACTAGCGGGGGGGAATACGCAGTATTTT. Protein product: CASSLRLAGGNTQYF.

J is TRBJ1-5 and V is TRBV6-5; tentatively, D is TRBD1 (6 bases). Trimming cost V 6 bases and J 4 bases, with 13 bases left between them. The CDR3 length is 14 residues. Germline V CDR1 and CDR2: MNHEY, SVGAGI. The CDR3: CASSVAGANQPQHF. The CDR3 nucleotides are TGTGCCAGCAGCGTGGCAGGGGCTAATCAGCCCCAGCATTTT.

The chain uses TRBV19 and TRBJ1-5; 8 bases agree with TRBD1. The CDR3 loop spans 21 amino acids. V shed 5 bases and J 0 bases; nucleotides not matched to a gene: 21. Germline V lookup: CDR1 LNHDA, CDR2 SQIVND (reference sequence). The CDR3 region is CASSPAIVGTGAFYSNQPQHF. The CDR3 DNA is TGTGCCAGTAGTCCTGCTATAGTCGGGACAGGAGCTTTTTATAGCAATCAGCCCCAGCATTTT.

This chain uses TRBV7-8 with TRBJ2-7; 9 bases agree with TRBD2. The CDR3 is made up of 15 amino acids. Germline trimming cut 3 bases from V and 0 bases from J; bases unmatched to any gene: 3. CDR1 SGHVS and CDR2 FQNEAQ come from the germline V gene. The CDR3 DNA reads TGTGCCAGCAGCTTTTCTAGCGGGGCCTCCTACGAGCAGTACTTC. It yields the protein CASSFSSGASYEQYF.

This chain connects TRBV30 to TRBJ2-2; possible D gene TRBD1, 8 bases. This CDR3 is built from 14 residues. Germline CDR1 is GTSNPN and CDR2 is SVGIG (reference sequence). V lost 1 base, J lost 6 bases, and 12 bases lay in between. The CDR3 sequence: CAWSGTGRAGELFF. For the CDR3, the DNA is TGTGCCTGGAGTGGGACAGGGAGGGCCGGGGAGCTGTTTTTT.

The J gene is TRBJ1-6, the V gene TRBV4-3, with D unresolved. The CDR3 spans 17 residues. Trimming cost V 0 bases and J 7 bases, with 16 bases left between them. From germline, CDR1 is LGHNA and CDR2 YSLEER. CDR3 loop: CASSQDAGAFSNSPLHF. In nucleotides, the CDR3 is TGCGCCAGCAGCCAAGACGCAGGCGCCTTTTCCAATTCACCCCTCCACTTT.

V is TRBV7-2 and J is TRBJ1-1; D remains unclear. V dropped 0 bases and J dropped 0 bases, with 11 bases sitting between them. Germline V gives CDR1 SGHTA, CDR2 FQGNSA. The CDR3 is 16 residues long. CDR3 nucleotide sequence: TGTGCCAGCAGCTTAGCCCGGGGAAGTGTGAACACTGAAGCTTTCTTT. It specifies CASSLARGSVNTEAFF. Drawing the rest from reference TRBV7-2 and TRBJ1-1, the complete variable domain is GAGVSQSPSNKVTEKGKDVELRCDPISGHTALYWYRQSLGQGLEFLIYFQGNSAPDKSGLPSDRFSAERTGGSVSTLTIQRTQQEDSAVYLCASSLARGSVNTEAFFGQGTRLTVV.

This clone has only a few counts. This sequence joins TRBV7-9 and TRBJ2-7; 11 bases map to TRBD2. CDR3 length equals 16 residues. Germline loops: CDR1 SEHNR, CDR2 FQNEAQ (reference sequence). V dropped 5 bases and J dropped 0; count of bases not matched to a gene: 6. CDR3 nucleotide sequence: TGTGCCAGCAGCCCCGGACTAGCGGGTTCCTCCTACGAGCAGTACTTC. Its protein product is CASSPGLAGSSYEQYF.

The rearrangement uses TRBV6-6 and TRBJ2-3; D not resolved. Germline V CDR1 and CDR2: MNHNY, SVGAGI (reference sequence). Deletions cut 6 bases from V and 1 base from J, with 11 bases between. The CDR3 length is 14 residues. The CDR3 DNA reads TGTGCCAGCAGCCTGAGTGGAGGCACAGATACGCAGTATTTT. Its translation: CASSLSGGTDTQYF.

The chain combines TRBV30 with TRBJ1-1; no reliable D call. Germline values: CDR1 GTSNPN, CDR2 SVGIG (reference sequence). V lost 3 bases, J lost 7 bases, and 9 bases lay in between. The CDR3 totals 11 residues. The CDR3 DNA is TGTGCCTGGAGGCTAAACCTTGAAGCTTTCTTT. This encodes CAWRLNLEAFF. The whole variable domain, remainder taken from reference TRBV30 and TRBJ1-1, is SQTIHQWPATLVQPVGSPLSLECTVEGTSNPNLYWYRQAAGRGLQLLFYSVGIGQISSEVPQNLSASRPQDRQFILSSKKLLLSDSGFYLCAWRLNLEAFFGQGTRLTVV.

V gene TRBV5-1 combines with J gene TRBJ2-4, with TRBD2 as a possible D gene (6 bases). CDR1 is SGHRS and CDR2 is YFSETQ in the germline V gene. The CDR3 is made up of 13 amino acids. The V gene lost 4 bases and the J gene lost 5 bases, with 10 bases spanning the gap. In DNA form, the CDR3 reads TGCGCCAGCAGCGACGGGACTCAAAACATTCAGTACTTC. Translating it yields CASSDGTQNIQYF.

The chain carries TRBV2 and TRBJ2-7; tentative D call: TRBD1 (5 bases). Per germline, CDR1 SNHLY and CDR2 FYNNEI. The CDR3 spans 15 residues. The V and J ends lost 2 bases and 0 bases respectively, with 11 bases between them. The CDR3 protein is CASSEQGSLSYEQYF. The CDR3 DNA follows: TGTGCCAGCAGTGAACAGGGTTCCCTCTCCTACGAGCAGTACTTC.

This clone has more than one count but fewer than ten. The chain is built from TRBV7-2 and TRBJ2-3; TRBD2 matches 8 bases. CDR1 SGHTA and CDR2 FQGNSA come from the germline V gene. Trimming took 6 bases from V and 1 from J; bases not matched to a gene: 6. There are 15 residues in the CDR3. CDR3 sequence: CASSWSGGGTDTQYF. The CDR3 nucleotides are TGTGCCAGCAGTTGGAGCGGGGGCGGCACAGATACGCAGTATTTT. The full variable domain, with the rest looked up from reference TRBV7-2 and TRBJ2-3, is GAGVSQSPSNKVTEKGKDVELRCDPISGHTALYWYRQSLGQGLEFLIYFQGNSAPDKSGLPSDRFSAERTGGSVSTLTIQRTQQEDSAVYLCASSWSGGGTDTQYFGPGTRLTVL.

This clone was detected once. This rearrangement joins TRBV7-9 to TRBJ2-3; TRBD1 might be the D (6 bases). V was shortened by 7 bases and J by 3 bases, with 23 bases between the two germline ends. The germline V gene has CDR1 SEHNR and CDR2 FQNEAQ (reference sequence). This CDR3 is built from 17 residues. The CDR3 DNA follows: TGTGCCAGCACCCCAGCACGTTCAGGGGATAGTACAGATACGCAGTATTTT. Protein: CASTPARSGDSTDTQYF.